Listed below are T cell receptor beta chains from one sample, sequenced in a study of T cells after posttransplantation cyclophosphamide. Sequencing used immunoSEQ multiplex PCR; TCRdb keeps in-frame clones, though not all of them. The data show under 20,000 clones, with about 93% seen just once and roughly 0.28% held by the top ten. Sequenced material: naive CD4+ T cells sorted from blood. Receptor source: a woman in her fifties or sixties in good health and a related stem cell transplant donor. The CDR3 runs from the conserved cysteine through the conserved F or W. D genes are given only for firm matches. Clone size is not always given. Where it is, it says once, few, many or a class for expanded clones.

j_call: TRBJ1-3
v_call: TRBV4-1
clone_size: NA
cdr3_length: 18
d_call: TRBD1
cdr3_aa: CASSQDPGGSSSGNTIYF
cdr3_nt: TGCGCCAGCAGCCAAGATCCAGGGGGCTCCTCCTCTGGAAACACCATATATTTT

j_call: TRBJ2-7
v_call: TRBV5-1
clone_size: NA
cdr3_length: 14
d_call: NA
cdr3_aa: CASCLSGLPYEQYF
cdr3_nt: TGCGCCAGCTGTCTTAGCGGACTGCCCTACGAGCAGTACTTC

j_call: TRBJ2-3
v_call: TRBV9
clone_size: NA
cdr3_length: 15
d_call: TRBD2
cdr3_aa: CASSPGTSDTDTQYF
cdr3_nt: TGTGCCAGCAGCCCCGGGACTAGCGACACAGATACGCAGTATTTT

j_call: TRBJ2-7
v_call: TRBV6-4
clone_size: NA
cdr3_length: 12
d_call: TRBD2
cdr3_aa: CASEVAGREQYF
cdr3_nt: TGTGCCAGCGAAGTAGCGGGACGGGAGCAGTACTTC

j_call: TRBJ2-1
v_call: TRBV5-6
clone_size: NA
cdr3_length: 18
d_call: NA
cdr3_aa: CASSLVGEHWGAYNEQFF
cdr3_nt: TGTGCCAGCAGCTTGGTGGGGGAACATTGGGGGGCCTACAATGAGCAGTTCTTC

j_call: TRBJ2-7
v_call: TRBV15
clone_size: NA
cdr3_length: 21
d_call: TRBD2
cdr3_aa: CATSRETPTSGRPFQSYEQYF
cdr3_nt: TGTGCCACCAGCAGAGAAACACCCACTAGCGGGAGGCCGTTTCAGTCCTACGAGCAGTACTTC

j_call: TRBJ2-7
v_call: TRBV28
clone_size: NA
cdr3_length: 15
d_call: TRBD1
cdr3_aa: CASSVPGQGLYEQYF
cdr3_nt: TGTGCCAGCAGTGTGCCGGGACAGGGTCTCTACGAGCAGTACTTC

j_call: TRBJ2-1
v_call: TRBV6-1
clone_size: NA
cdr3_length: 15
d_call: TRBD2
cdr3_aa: CASALASGTYNEQFF
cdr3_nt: TGTGCCAGCGCCCTGGCTAGCGGGACTTACAATGAGCAGTTCTTC

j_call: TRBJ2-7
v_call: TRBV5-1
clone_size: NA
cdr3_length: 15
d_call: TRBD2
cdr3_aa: CASSPDQRGPYEQYF
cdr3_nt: TGCGCCAGCAGCCCGGACCAGCGGGGTCCCTACGAGCAGTACTTC

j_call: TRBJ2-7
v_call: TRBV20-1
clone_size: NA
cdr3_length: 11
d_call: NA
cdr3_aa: CSGEVGYEQYF
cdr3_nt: TGCAGTGGGGAGGTGGGCTACGAGCAGTACTTC

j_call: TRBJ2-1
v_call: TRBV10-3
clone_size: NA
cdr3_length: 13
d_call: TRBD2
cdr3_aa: CAIRGGTHNEQFF
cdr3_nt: TGTGCCATCAGGGGAGGGACCCACAATGAGCAGTTCTTC

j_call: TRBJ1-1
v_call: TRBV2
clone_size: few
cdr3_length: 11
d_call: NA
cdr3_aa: CASSQGFRAFF
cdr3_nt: TGTGCCAGCAGTCAGGGATTTAGGGCTTTCTTT

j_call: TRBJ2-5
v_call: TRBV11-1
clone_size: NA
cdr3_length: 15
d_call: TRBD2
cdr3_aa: CASSVPLAVKETQYF
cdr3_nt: TGTGCCAGCAGCGTACCACTAGCGGTTAAAGAGACCCAGTACTTC

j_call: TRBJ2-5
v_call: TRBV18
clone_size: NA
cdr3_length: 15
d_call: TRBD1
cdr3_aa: CASSPPTGLQETQYF
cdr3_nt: TGTGCCAGCTCACCACCGACAGGGCTTCAAGAGACCCAGTACTTC

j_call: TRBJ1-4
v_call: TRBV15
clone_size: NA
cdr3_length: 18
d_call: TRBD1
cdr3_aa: CATSTTPGQGSFNEKLFF
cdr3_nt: TGTGCCACCAGCACCACCCCGGGACAGGGCTCGTTTAACGAAAAACTGTTTTTT

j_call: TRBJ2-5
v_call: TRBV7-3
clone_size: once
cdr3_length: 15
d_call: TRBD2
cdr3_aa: CASSLFGRIGETQYF
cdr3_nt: TGTGCCAGCAGCTTATTCGGGAGGATTGGAGAGACCCAGTACTTC

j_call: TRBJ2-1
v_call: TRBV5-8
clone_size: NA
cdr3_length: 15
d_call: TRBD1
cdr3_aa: CASSADRDPYNEQFF
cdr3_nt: TGTGCCAGCAGCGCCGACAGGGACCCGTACAATGAGCAGTTCTTC

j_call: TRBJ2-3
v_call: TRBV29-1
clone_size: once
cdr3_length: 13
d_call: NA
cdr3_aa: CSVSGQLTDTQYF
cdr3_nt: TGCAGCGTTTCCGGACAGCTCACAGATACGCAGTATTTT

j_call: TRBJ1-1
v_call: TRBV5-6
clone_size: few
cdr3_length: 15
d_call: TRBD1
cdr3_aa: CASSLVGGQGAEAFF
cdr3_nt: TGTGCCAGCAGCTTGGTAGGGGGCCAGGGGGCTGAAGCTTTCTTT

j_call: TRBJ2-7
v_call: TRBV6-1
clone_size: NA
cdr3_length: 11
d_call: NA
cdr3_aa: CASSVTHEQYF
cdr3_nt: TGTGCCAGCAGTGTAACACACGAGCAGTACTTC

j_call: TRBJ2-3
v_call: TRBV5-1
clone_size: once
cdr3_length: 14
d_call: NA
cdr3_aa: CASTDWTSTDTQYF
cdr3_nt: TGCGCCAGCACGGACTGGACTAGCACAGATACGCAGTATTTT

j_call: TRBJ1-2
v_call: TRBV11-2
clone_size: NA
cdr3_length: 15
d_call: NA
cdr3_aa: CASSLDRKLSYGYTF
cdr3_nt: TGTGCCAGCAGCTTAGATCGGAAACTAAGCTATGGCTACACCTTC

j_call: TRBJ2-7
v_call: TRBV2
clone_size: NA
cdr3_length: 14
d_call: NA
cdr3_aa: CASSAGDRRYEQYF
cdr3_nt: TGTGCCAGCAGTGCAGGGGATCGGCGCTACGAGCAGTACTTC

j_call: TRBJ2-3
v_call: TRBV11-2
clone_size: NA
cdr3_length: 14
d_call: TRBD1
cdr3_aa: CASRQGLGTDTQYF
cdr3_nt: TGTGCCAGTAGACAGGGGCTGGGAACAGATACGCAGTATTTT

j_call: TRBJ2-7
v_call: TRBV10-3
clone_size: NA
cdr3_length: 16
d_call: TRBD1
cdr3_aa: CAISDPIRDRSYEQYF
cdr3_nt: TGTGCCATCAGTGACCCTATCAGGGACAGGTCCTACGAGCAGTACTTC

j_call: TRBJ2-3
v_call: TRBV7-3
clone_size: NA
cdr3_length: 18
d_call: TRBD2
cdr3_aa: CASSRGPGTSGRADTQYF
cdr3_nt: TGTGCCAGCAGCCGAGGTCCCGGGACTAGCGGGAGGGCAGATACGCAGTATTTT